This TCR beta chain was captured by sequencing in a study of cytomegalovirus exposure and HLA in healthy donors. Primers included in the PCR were 60 Vbeta and 13 Jbeta primers. TCRdb's table, derived via immunoSEQ multiplex PCR, lists solely in-frame clones and lacks some. In the table there are some 150,000 clones, over 70% of which are singletons. Note on this clone: Its antigen remains unknown.

Germline CDR1 SGHVS, CDR2 FNYEAQ. Trimming shortened V by 0 bases and J by 3 bases, and 15 bases separated the two germline ends. This CDR3 has 16 amino acids. Overall study findings and caveats: In vitro data verified three CMV-associated chains as specific for CMV antigens. The productive fraction for most TCR beta V segments was about 87% or about 30% in an earlier analysis. Later analysis showed TCR association rates varying by HLA locus, highest for DRB1 and lowest for HLA-C. Cytomegalovirus association was listed for about 180 TCR beta chains.

The receptor comes from a male donor in good health and CMV-seronegative. Sequencing input: PBMCs. The genes are TRBV7-6 and TRBJ2-7; a possible D gene is TRBD2 (6 bases). The CDR3 sequence: CASSLASGTRFYEQYF. CDR3 nucleotides: TGTGCCAGCAGCTTAGCCTCCGGGACTCGGTTCTACGAGCAGTACTTC.